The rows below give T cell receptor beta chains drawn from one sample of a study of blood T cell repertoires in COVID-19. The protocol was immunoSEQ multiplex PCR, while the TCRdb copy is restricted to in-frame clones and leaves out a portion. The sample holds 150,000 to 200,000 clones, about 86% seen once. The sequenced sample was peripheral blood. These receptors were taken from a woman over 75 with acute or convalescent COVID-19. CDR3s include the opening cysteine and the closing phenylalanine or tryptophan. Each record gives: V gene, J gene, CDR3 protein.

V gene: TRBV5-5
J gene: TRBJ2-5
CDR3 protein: CASSLVGTGLETQYF

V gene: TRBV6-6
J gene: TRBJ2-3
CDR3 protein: CASNEGQGAQDTQYF

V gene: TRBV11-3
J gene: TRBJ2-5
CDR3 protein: CASSVRRTSGGAETQYF

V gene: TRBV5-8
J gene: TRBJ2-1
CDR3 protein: CASSRQGSEQFF

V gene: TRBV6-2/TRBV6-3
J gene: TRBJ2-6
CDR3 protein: CASSYFSGQVLSGANVLTF

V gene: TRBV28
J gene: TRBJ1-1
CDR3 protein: CASSLGTSGTEAFF

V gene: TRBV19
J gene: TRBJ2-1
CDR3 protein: CASSIQSGNNEQFF

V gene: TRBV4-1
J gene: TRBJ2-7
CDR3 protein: CASNKLEGYEQYF

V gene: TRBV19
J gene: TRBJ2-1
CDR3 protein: CASRSGRATYNEQFF

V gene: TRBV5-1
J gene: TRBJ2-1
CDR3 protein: CASSSTSTSGRAFEQFF

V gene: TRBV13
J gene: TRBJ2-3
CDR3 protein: CASSLMKGASTDTQYF

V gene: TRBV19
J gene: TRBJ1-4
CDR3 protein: CASTVDDGTGEHKNEKLFF

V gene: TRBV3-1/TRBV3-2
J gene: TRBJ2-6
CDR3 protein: CASSPTGTTVSGANVLTF

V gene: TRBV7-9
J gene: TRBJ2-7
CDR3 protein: CASSLGRRYEQYF

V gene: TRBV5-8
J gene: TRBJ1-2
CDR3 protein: CASSITLTGTNYGYTF